Shown below are 25 T cell receptor beta chains from a single sample sequenced in a study of control samples from healthy donors and cancer patients. Data came from immunoSEQ multiplex PCR; TCRdb stores just in-frame clones and leaves some out. Of 150,000 to 200,000 clones listed, about 92% are singletons. Sequencing was carried out using blood. Every receptor here comes from a man in his thirties or forties in good health.

V and J are TRBV5-8 and TRBJ1-1; unclear D gene. The CDR3 runs 10 residues. Trimming took 4 bases from V and 10 from J, leaving 8 bases between them. CDR1 SGHTS and CDR2 YDEGEE come from the germline V gene. Here the CDR3 reads CASSPLRAFF. In nucleotides, the CDR3 is TGTGCCAGCAGCCCGTTAAGAGCTTTCTTT.

This chain connects TRBV18 to TRBJ1-6; D is uncertain. The germline V gene has CDR1 KGHSH and CDR2 LQKENI. Trimming shortened V by 4 bases and J by 0 bases, and 7 bases separated the two germline ends. This CDR3 comprises 15 residues. The chain's CDR3 is CASSLSGSYNSPLHF. DNA for the CDR3: TGTGCCAGCTCACTGAGTGGCTCCTATAATTCACCCCTCCACTTT.

The genes are TRBV27 and TRBJ1-1; D gene ambiguous. The CDR3 totals 13 residues. The V end lost 5 bases, the J end lost 4 bases, and 11 bases lay between the germline ends. CDR1 MNHEY and CDR2 SMNVEV come from the germline V gene (reference sequence). The chain's CDR3 is CASSTTFGTEAFF. In DNA form, the CDR3 reads TGTGCCAGCAGTACCACCTTTGGCACTGAAGCTTTCTTT.

The chain has TRBV18 and TRBJ2-2; D remains ambiguous. The CDR3 consists of 14 residues. The V end lost 6 bases, the J end lost 5 bases, and 13 bases lay between the germline ends. Germline assignment: CDR1 KGHSH and CDR2 LQKENI. CDR3 sequence reads: CASSPLTGTGELFF. The CDR3 coding sequence is TGTGCCAGCTCGCCTCTGACTGGGACCGGGGAGCTGTTTTTT.

The chain combines TRBV3-1 (or the pseudogene TRBV3-2) with TRBJ2-1; 9 bases are shared with TRBD2. The ends lost 1 base at V and 2 bases at J; junction bases unmatched: 3. The germline V gene has CDR1 LGHDT and CDR2 YNNKEL (reference sequence). The CDR3 length is 16 residues. This chain's CDR3 is CASSQAQRGAYNEQFF. The CDR3 region has the DNA TGTGCCAGCAGCCAAGCCCAGCGGGGGGCCTACAATGAGCAGTTCTTC.

The chain has TRBV19 and TRBJ2-2; 8 nucleotides match TRBD1. The J segment lost 6 bases and the V segment lost 5 bases, leaving 11 bases of the junction unmatched. The CDR3 spans 16 residues. Germline loops: CDR1 LNHDA, CDR2 SQIVND (reference sequence). CDR3 DNA: TGTGCCAGTAGTCCCAGATACGACAGGGGATCCGGGGAGCTGTTTTTT. Amino acid sequence: CASSPRYDRGSGELFF.

The V gene is TRBV18, the J gene TRBJ1-2; TRBD1 matches at 7 bases. The length of the CDR3 is 13 residues. The trim removed 3 bases at V and 6 bases at J, leaving 4 bases unmatched. CDR1 KGHSH and CDR2 LQKENI come from the germline V gene. CDR3 DNA: TGTGCCAGCTCACCCGGGACAGAAAATGGCTACACCTTC. It encodes CASSPGTENGYTF.

This clone was counted a single time. J is TRBJ1-1 and V is TRBV14, with D unclear. In germline, CDR1 is SGHDN, CDR2 FVKESK. The V and J ends lost 5 bases and 1 base respectively, with 8 bases between them. There are 13 residues in the CDR3. This chain's CDR3 is CASSTTPNTEAFF. CDR3 coding DNA: TGTGCCAGCAGCACCACCCCGAACACTGAAGCTTTCTTT.

The chain is built from TRBV29-1 and TRBJ1-1; D is perhaps TRBD1 (6 bases). The V and J ends lost 2 bases and 0 bases respectively, with 16 bases between them. This CDR3 has 16 amino acids. The germline V gene has CDR1 SQVTM and CDR2 ANQGSEA. CDR3 DNA sequence: TGCAGCGTTGAAACCTTCCGGGGGCCATTGAACACTGAAGCTTTCTTT. Translation: CSVETFRGPLNTEAFF.

V gene TRBV19 combines with J gene TRBJ2-7; 10 bases match TRBD1. The CDR3 length is 16 residues. The germline V gene encodes CDR1 LNHDA and CDR2 SQIVND (reference sequence). Trimming at V came to 5 bases and at J to 2 bases, leaving 9 bases not matched to a gene. As DNA, the CDR3 is TGTGCCAGTAGTCCCGACAGGGGGCTCCTTCCCTACGAGCAGTACTTC. Translation: CASSPDRGLLPYEQYF.

This clone appeared a single time. The V and J genes are TRBV7-9 and TRBJ1-2; a weak D match, TRBD1 (5 bases). Per germline, CDR1 SEHNR and CDR2 FQNEAQ (reference sequence). This CDR3 spans 17 amino acids. The ends were cut back, 1 base at V and 7 bases at J, with 22 bases in the middle. Written as DNA, the CDR3 is TGTGCCAGCAGCTTAGGCAGGCGTCGTCAGGGATGGATTGGCTACACCTTC. As protein: CASSLGRRRQGWIGYTF.

CDR3 region: CASSTPLGLAGTYEQYF. In DNA, the CDR3 is TGTGCCAGTAGTACCCCCCTGGGACTAGCGGGGACCTACGAGCAGTACTTC. The rearrangement links TRBV19 to TRBJ2-7, with 13 bases matching TRBD2. V dropped 4 bases and J dropped 2; count of bases not matched to a gene: 8. This CDR3 has 17 amino acids. Germline V CDR1 and CDR2: LNHDA, SQIVND (reference sequence).

V is TRBV27 and J is TRBJ1-3; D call uncertain. V lost 6 bases, J lost 3 bases, and 12 bases lay in between. The CDR3 extends over 14 amino acids. Germline V gives CDR1 MNHEY, CDR2 SMNVEV (reference sequence). In nucleotides, the CDR3 is TGTGCCAGCAGCCCGAACCGGTATGGAAACACCATATATTTT. As protein: CASSPNRYGNTIYF.

V is TRBV19 and J is TRBJ2-1; 16 nucleotides align to TRBD2. V shed 5 bases and J 7 bases; nucleotides not matched to a gene: 8. This CDR3 is 17 amino acids long. Germline values: CDR1 LNHDA, CDR2 SQIVND (reference sequence). The CDR3 bases are TGTGCCAGTAGTGCCGGGACTAGCGGGAGGGCCCTGAATGAGCAGTTCTTC. Translating it yields CASSAGTSGRALNEQFF.

The chain carries TRBV6-2 or TRBV6-3 and TRBJ1-1, with a weak D call TRBD1 (5 bases). The CDR3 has 12 residues. V shed 6 bases and J shed 11 bases, with 16 bases lying between them. CDR1 and CDR2 from the germline V gene are MNHEY and SVGEGT. The CDR3 coding sequence is TGTGCCAGCAGCCGCGGGAGGGGTATCGCTTTCTTT. This sequence encodes CASSRGRGIAFF.

The chain is built from TRBV7-8 and TRBJ2-1, with 7 bases fitting TRBD1. V lost 5 bases, J lost 2 bases, and 6 bases stayed unmatched. CDR1 and CDR2 (germline): SGHVS, FQNEAQ. The CDR3 spans 15 residues. CDR3 loop: CASSPRQGPYNEQFF. Written as DNA, the CDR3 is TGTGCCAGCAGCCCTAGACAGGGCCCCTACAATGAGCAGTTCTTC.

The chain uses TRBV27 and TRBJ2-5; TRBD2 agrees at 9 bases. J gave up 3 bases and V 0 bases, and 2 bases lay outside the gene matches. In germline, CDR1 is MNHEY, CDR2 SMNVEV (reference sequence). The length of the CDR3 is 15 residues. CDR3 DNA sequence: TGTGCCAGCAGTTTATCGCGGGGGGGCAAAGAGACCCAGTACTTC. Translating gives CASSLSRGGKETQYF.

The chain combines TRBV12-3 or TRBV12-4 with TRBJ1-1; D is possibly TRBD1 (6 bases). The CDR3 has 12 amino acids. With 7 bases removed from V and 1 base from J, the gap between germline ends came to 7 bases. CDR3 loop: CASKQGNTEAFF. DNA of the CDR3: TGTGCCAGCAAACAGGGGAACACTGAAGCTTTCTTT.

The chain uses TRBV6-5 and TRBJ2-1; D ambiguous. This CDR3 has 12 residues. Trimming removed 6 bases at V and 7 bases at J, with 10 bases between. Germline assignment: CDR1 MNHEY and CDR2 SVGAGI. The CDR3 protein is CASSLPSNEQFF. CDR3 coding DNA: TGTGCCAGCAGCCTACCTAGTAATGAGCAGTTCTTC.

V and J are TRBV5-6 and TRBJ1-6; TRBD1 aligns across 8 bases. Germline V gene sequence: CDR1 SGHDT, CDR2 YYEEEE. Trimming removed 4 bases from V and 9 bases from J; junction bases left unmatched: 6. The CDR3 consists of 14 residues. CDR3 loop: CASSRGQGGSPLHF. The DNA of the CDR3 is TGTGCCAGCAGCCGCGGACAGGGAGGTTCACCCCTCCACTTT.

V usage is TRBV18 and J usage is TRBJ2-7; D is undetermined. Germline CDR1 is KGHSH and CDR2 is LQKENI. Trimming removed 6 bases at V and 5 bases at J, with 8 bases between. This CDR3 contains 11 residues. DNA of the CDR3: TGTGCCAGCTCCAAGAAAGACGAGCAGTACTTC. Translating gives CASSKKDEQYF. Full variable domain (outside the CDR3, taken from reference TRBV18 and TRBJ2-7): NAGVMQNPRHLVRRRGQEARLRCSPMKGHSHVYWYRQLPEEGLKFMVYLQKENIIDESGMPKERFSAEFPKEGPSILRIQQVVRGDSAAYFCASSKKDEQYFGPGTRLTVT.

Remarks on this clone: The same CDR3 is also encoded by other DNA sequences in this sample. The V gene is TRBV11-3, the J gene TRBJ2-3; possibly TRBD2 for D (6 bases). The CDR3 has 14 amino acids. Trimming stripped 2 bases from V and 0 bases from J, with 6 bases between. CDR1 and CDR2 (germline): SGHNT, YENEEA. This CDR3 reads CASSLTSSTDTQYF. The DNA of the CDR3 is TGTGCCAGCAGCTTAACTAGCAGCACAGATACGCAGTATTTT.

J is TRBJ2-7 and V is TRBV5-4, with D unresolved. Per the germline V gene, CDR1 is SGHNT and CDR2 is YYREEE (reference sequence). The CDR3 is made up of 12 amino acids. V lost 4 bases and J 4 bases, leaving 9 bases between the germline ends. CDR3 residues: CASSSQGYEQYF. The CDR3 bases are TGTGCCAGCAGCAGTCAAGGGTACGAGCAGTACTTC.

The chain couples TRBV5-4 to TRBJ2-1, with 7 nucleotides matching TRBD1. This CDR3 is 14 amino acids long. V lost 6 bases and J lost 8; bases outside the gene matches: 11. Germline V gene sequence: CDR1 SGHNT, CDR2 YYREEE (reference sequence). The CDR3 reads CASNQGQSLDEQFF. As DNA, the CDR3 is TGTGCCAGCAACCAGGGACAGAGCTTAGATGAGCAGTTCTTC.

This rearrangement joins TRBV5-1 to TRBJ1-2; TRBD1 agrees at 7 bases. With 4 bases clipped from V and 0 bases from J, the junction kept 6 bases outside the gene matches. CDR1 SGHRS and CDR2 YFSETQ come from the germline V gene. The CDR3 has 15 amino acids. The CDR3 loop reads CASSIGTVPNYGYTF. CDR3 in DNA: TGCGCCAGCAGCATTGGGACAGTCCCTAACTATGGCTACACCTTC.